This passage covers 8 T cell receptor beta chains from one sample sequenced in a study of response to subunit inactivated influenza vaccine. MiXCR, applied by TCRdb to the RT-PCR reads, yields one record per CDR3 protein. The top ten hold approximately 11% of the sample, which has around 600,000 distinct CDR3 sequences, roughly 12% seen once. In addition, the sample was reused for a study of T cells expressing NK-cell markers. That report adds: In generating TCR beta cDNA, 5'RACE template switching with UMIs was used.

This specimen consisted of PBMCs from blood, obtained on the day of vaccination. These receptors all come from a man aged 50 to 59 who received an inactivated influenza vaccine.

The chain uses TRBV24-1 and TRBJ1-5; D is perhaps TRBD1 (5 bases). This CDR3 has 16 residues. Per germline, CDR1 KGHDR and CDR2 SFDVKD. V lost 4 bases to trimming and J lost 2 bases, with 14 bases between them. CDR3 loop: CATSDPGTGGNQPQHF. The CDR3 nucleotides are TGTGCCACCAGTGACCCGGGGACCGGGGGCAATCAGCCCCAGCATTTT.

This clonotype turned up a few times. The genes are TRBV18 and TRBJ2-7; D possibly matches TRBD1 or TRBD2 (7 bases each). The CDR3 has 15 amino acids. Germline V lookup: CDR1 KGHSH, CDR2 LQKENI. V dropped 2 bases and J dropped 7 bases, with 18 bases sitting between them. Written as DNA, the CDR3 is TGTGCCAGCTCACCAAGACAGGGTTGGGGAGGGGAGCAGTACTTC. It translates to CASSPRQGWGGEQYF.

The chain joins TRBV5-4 to TRBJ2-1, with D unresolved. This CDR3 comprises 16 residues. In germline, CDR1 is SGHNT, CDR2 YYREEE (reference sequence). The V and J ends lost 0 bases and 0 bases respectively, with 10 bases between them. The CDR3 DNA reads TGTGCCAGCAGCTTGGCTGGGAAAAACTCCTACAATGAGCAGTTCTTC. Protein: CASSLAGKNSYNEQFF.

The rearrangement uses TRBV5-5 and TRBJ1-5; D might be TRBD1 (6 bases). There are 14 residues in the CDR3. Germline V gene lookup returns CDR1 SGHKS and CDR2 YYEKEE (reference sequence). The ends were cut back, 2 bases at V and 5 bases at J, with 11 bases in the middle. CDR3 nucleotides: TGTGCCAGCAGCTTAAGACAGGAGGATCAGCCCCAGCATTTT. The encoded protein is CASSLRQEDQPQHF. The variable domain in full, completed from reference TRBV5-5 and TRBJ1-5, reads DAGVTQSPTHLIKTRGQQVTLRCSPISGHKSVSWYQQVLGQGPQFIFQYYEKEERGRGNFPDRFSARQFPNYSSELNVNALLLGDSALYLCASSLRQEDQPQHFGDGTRLSIL.

V usage is TRBV20-1 and J usage is TRBJ2-3, with D unresolved. Germline CDR1 DFQATT, CDR2 SNEGSKA (reference sequence). Deletions cut 3 bases from V and 0 bases from J, with 10 bases between. The CDR3 length is 14 residues. The CDR3, as DNA: TGCAGTGCTAGGGGCAGTCTAAGCACAGATACGCAGTATTTT. Amino acid sequence: CSARGSLSTDTQYF.

V and J are TRBV2 and TRBJ2-1; 9 bases fit TRBD2. This CDR3 is built from 14 residues. Germline CDR1 reads SNHLY; CDR2 reads FYNNEI. Germline trimming cut 6 bases from V and 4 bases from J; bases unmatched to any gene: 4. CDR3 loop: CASRKRGEYNEQFF. The CDR3 bases are TGTGCCAGCAGGAAGCGGGGGGAGTACAATGAGCAGTTCTTC.

This clonotype was observed a few times. The chain couples TRBV28 to TRBJ2-5; D remains unclear. The germline V gene encodes CDR1 MDHEN and CDR2 SYDVKM. The CDR3 totals 15 residues. V lost 7 bases to trimming and J lost 5 bases, with 20 bases between them. The CDR3 DNA reads TGTGCCAGCACGTCCGGTTTTCCCCCCCGGGAGACCCAGTACTTC. Residues: CASTSGFPPRETQYF.

The rearrangement uses TRBV20-1 and TRBJ2-4; no clear D gene. The CDR3 is 11 amino acids. CDR1 DFQATT and CDR2 SNEGSKA come from the germline V gene (reference sequence). V was cut by 5 bases and J by 7 bases, with 9 bases left in between. Here the CDR3 DNA reads TGCAGTGCTGTCCTCGGGAACATTCAGTACTTC. It specifies CSAVLGNIQYF.